The present entry profiles one T cell receptor (beta chain) with its context. It lacks a known antigen. One end of the junction is discordant with germline, which a read error may explain. The data belong to a study of T cell repertoires in cytomegalovirus infection (dated by TCRdb to 2018 to 2020). Context from the whole study: Alongside well-studied HLA-B-restricted epitopes, the peptide stimulations were aimed at recently identified HLA-C-restricted CMV epitopes, whose presentation resists viral immunomodulation. Donor HLA type was relevant to the analysis, because carriage of CMV infection together with the matching HLA type was indicated by public TCR beta signatures. Study-wide conclusions, independent of this receptor: In both this cohort and an independent cohort of 350 or so donors, the cumulative frequency of public TCR beta family members distinguished carriers of CMV infection plus the relevant HLA type. In the ex vivo response, HLA-C-restricted CMV-specific TCR beta clonotypes were dominant, and in two of eight donors the single most frequent clonotype came from this HLA-C-restricted group.

This sample's treatment or condition label indicates: in vitro stimulation with specific CMV peptide epitopes to enrich CMV-specific T cells. CDR1 and CDR2 (LGHNT, FRNRAP) derive from the germline V gene. The CDR3 sequence holds 13 residues, the cysteine and phenylalanine included. Of the read, only the CDR3 DNA is kept; its 39 bases are in frame from base 1. TCRdb shows the sequencer as Illumina HiSeq 1500. TCRdb handled the public reads itself, with Q25 trimming in fastp and clone calling in MiXCR, and kept productive beta chains. Records with the same CDR3 protein are collapsed into one entry carrying the most frequent genes and DNA. The sample has approximately 770,000 distinct CDR3 sequences on record, 29% of them singletons. The ten top clones hold about 12% of the sample.

The V and J segments used are TRBV12-5 and TRBJ1-5; TRBD1 agrees with 7 junctional bases. The sample was cultured CD8+ T cells from PBMCs, taken from culture after CMV antigen stimulation. The receptor's source is a human donor in good health (CMV status not recorded). Some clones in this sample may be carry-over from other donors' samples. CDR3 sequence: CASGGGGDQLQHF. The bases are TGTGCTAGTGGTGGAGGGGGCGATCAGCTCCAGCATTTT.